This T cell receptor (beta chain) was captured by sequencing in a study of CD8 T cells in Susac syndrome. The RNA input was about 0.45 to 1 ug, and it was reverse transcribed with random hexamers. Each CDR3 protein is one row after TCRdb ran MiXCR on the immunoSEQ multiplex PCR reads. Altogether some 110,000 distinct CDR3 sequences are present, about 94% being singletons, with the ten largest covering over 0.07%. V lost 0 bases, J lost 4 bases, and 4 bases stayed unmatched. Germline lookup yields CDR1 GTSNPN and CDR2 SVGIG (reference sequence). The CDR3 has 14 residues. The V call is TRBV30, the J call TRBJ1-1; 8 nucleotides agree with TRBD1. Sequenced: CD4+ T cells from PBMCs. This TCR was recovered from a human donor in good health. CDR3 sequence reads: CAWSVYTGGTEAFF. The CDR3 nucleotides are TGTGCCTGGAGTGTTTATACAGGGGGCACTGAAGCTTTCTTT.